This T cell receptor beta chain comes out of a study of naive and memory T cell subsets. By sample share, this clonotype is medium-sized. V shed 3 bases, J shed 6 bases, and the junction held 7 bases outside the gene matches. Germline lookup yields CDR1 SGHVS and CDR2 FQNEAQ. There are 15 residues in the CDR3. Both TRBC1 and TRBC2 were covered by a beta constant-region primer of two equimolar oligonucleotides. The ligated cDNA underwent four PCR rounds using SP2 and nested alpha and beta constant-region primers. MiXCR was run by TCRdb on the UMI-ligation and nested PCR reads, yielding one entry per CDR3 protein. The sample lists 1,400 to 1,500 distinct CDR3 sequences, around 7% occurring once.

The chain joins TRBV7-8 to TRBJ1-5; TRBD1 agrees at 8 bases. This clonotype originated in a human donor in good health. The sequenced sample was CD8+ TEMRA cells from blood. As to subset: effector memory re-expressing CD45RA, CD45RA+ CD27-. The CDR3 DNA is TGTGCCAGCAGCTTCCGACAGGGGCCGAGTCAGCCCCAGCATTTT. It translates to CASSFRQGPSQPQHF.